These 8 T cell receptor beta chains originate from one sample sequenced in a study of metastatic and nonmetastatic thyroid tumors. TCRdb reprocessed the PCR reads using MiXCR. In the table there are about 13,000 clones, around 25% of which are singletons. Thyroid surgery was performed in patients who had received no treatment beforehand. Sequencing used blood. The receptors shown here come from a male donor with papillary thyroid cancer or a benign thyroid nodule (not recorded which). Some clones in this sample may be carry-over from other donors' samples.

The table lists this clone with a few counts. DNA for the CDR3: TGTGCCAGTAGTGACAGTGGGAACTACGAGCAGTACTTC. This gives the protein CASSDSGNYEQYF. The chain uses TRBV19 and TRBJ2-7, with D perhaps matching TRBD1 (5 bases). V lost 5 bases to trimming and J lost 3 bases, with 11 bases between them. From germline, CDR1 is LNHDA and CDR2 SQIVND (reference sequence). The CDR3 length is 13 residues.

The chain employs TRBV3-1 and TRBJ1-2; no definite D call. Trimming stripped 2 bases from V and 4 bases from J, with 11 bases between. Germline lookup yields CDR1 LGHDT and CDR2 YNNKEL (reference sequence). The CDR3 loop spans 14 amino acids. In DNA form, the CDR3 reads TGTGCCAGCAGCCAAAACCCTCGAGGCTATGGCTACACCTTC. As protein: CASSQNPRGYGYTF. Using reference TRBV3-1 and TRBJ1-2 for the parts outside the CDR3, the full variable domain is DTAVSQTPKYLVTQMGNDKSIKCEQNLGHDTMYWYKQDSKKFLKIMFSYNNKELIINETVPNRFSPKSPDKAHLNLHINSLELGDSAVYFCASSQNPRGYGYTFGSGTRLTVV.

The chain has TRBV7-9 and TRBJ2-2; 7 nucleotides agree with TRBD1. This CDR3 contains 15 residues. J was trimmed by 2 bases and V by 3 bases; bases with no gene match: 3. Germline V gives CDR1 SEHNR, CDR2 FQNEAQ (reference sequence). CDR3 region: CASSLGTANTGELFF. CDR3 nucleotides: TGTGCCAGCAGCTTGGGGACAGCCAACACCGGGGAGCTGTTTTTT. Using reference TRBV7-9 and TRBJ2-2 for the parts outside the CDR3, the full variable domain is DTGVSQNPRHKITKRGQNVTFRCDPISEHNRLYWYRQTLGQGPEFLTYFQNEAQLEKSRLLSDRFSAERPKGSFSTLEIQRTEQGDSAMYLCASSLGTANTGELFFGEGSRLTVL.

The V gene is TRBV7-8, the J gene TRBJ2-2; TRBD1 or TRBD2 may be the D gene (5 bases each). The germline V gene encodes CDR1 SGHVS and CDR2 FQNEAQ. CDR3 length: 14 amino acids. V dropped 5 bases and J dropped 6 bases, with 13 bases sitting between them. CDR3 coding DNA: TGTGCCAGCAGCCCAGTGAGGGGCGCCGGGGAGCTGTTTTTT. Its translation: CASSPVRGAGELFF.

This clone is labeled medium-sized. The rearrangement joins TRBV28 to TRBJ2-5, with D possibly TRBD2 on 6 matching bases. Between the trimmed V and J ends, which lost 1 base and 3 bases, there was a span of 12 bases. The germline V gene encodes CDR1 MDHEN and CDR2 SYDVKM. The CDR3 sequence is 15 residues long. The CDR3 sequence: CASSLFGGNKETQYF. The CDR3 DNA reads TGTGCCAGCAGTTTATTCGGCGGGAACAAAGAGACCCAGTACTTC.

In DNA form, the CDR3 reads TGTGCCAGCAGACAGGGAAGTTTGGGCAATCAGCCCCAGCATTTT. Residues: CASRQGSLGNQPQHF. V and J are TRBV6-1 and TRBJ1-5, with D perhaps matching TRBD1 (6 bases). This CDR3 contains 15 residues. Germline CDR1 MNHNS, CDR2 SASEGT. Trimming pared 6 bases from V and 2 bases from J, leaving 14 bases between.

This chain connects TRBV6-2 or TRBV6-3 to TRBJ2-7; possible D gene TRBD1, 6 bases. Germline V gene sequence: CDR1 MNHEY, CDR2 SVGEGT. Trimming shortened V by 6 bases and J by 0 bases, and 12 bases separated the two germline ends. This CDR3 comprises 14 residues. The CDR3: CASSRGLSSYEQYF. The CDR3 coding sequence is TGTGCCAGCAGCAGGGGTCTAAGCTCCTACGAGCAGTACTTC.

The rearrangement links TRBV7-9 to TRBJ1-1; 8 bases match TRBD1. The V gene's germline CDR1 is SEHNR and CDR2 FQNEAQ (reference sequence). This CDR3 has 14 residues. The V segment lost 2 bases and the J segment 8 bases; nucleotides outside the gene matches: 7. The CDR3 here is CASSLSAGGSEAFF. DNA of the CDR3: TGTGCCAGCAGCTTAAGCGCAGGGGGCTCCGAAGCTTTCTTT.